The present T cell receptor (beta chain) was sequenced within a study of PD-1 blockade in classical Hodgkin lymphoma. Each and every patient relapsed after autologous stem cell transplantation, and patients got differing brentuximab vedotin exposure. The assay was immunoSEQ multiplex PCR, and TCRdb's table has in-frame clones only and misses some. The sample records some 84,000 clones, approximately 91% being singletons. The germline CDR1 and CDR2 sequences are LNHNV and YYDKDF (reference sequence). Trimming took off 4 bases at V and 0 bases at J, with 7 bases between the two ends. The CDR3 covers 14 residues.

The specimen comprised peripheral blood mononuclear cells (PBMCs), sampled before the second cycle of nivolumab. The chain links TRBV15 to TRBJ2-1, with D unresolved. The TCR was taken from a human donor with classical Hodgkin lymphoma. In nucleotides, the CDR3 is TGTGCCACCAGCACCGCAAGCTCCTACAATGAGCAGTTCTTC. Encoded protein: CATSTASSYNEQFF.